This T cell receptor beta chain was observed in a study of ipilimumab plus nivolumab after autologous stem cell transplantation. Whole-study context: Median doses per patient: four or five ipilimumab, about eight nivolumab. The DLBCL cohort had primary refractory and relapsed disease, with 18-month progression-free survival of roughly 85% and 28%.

Through week 26, nivolumab 3 mg/kg IV was given weeks 1, 4, 7, 10, then biweekly. Clones were sequenced by immunoSEQ multiplex PCR, and TCRdb holds only the in-frame ones, with some missing. The table lists fewer than 20,000 clones, more than 80% of them singletons, with 15% to 20% in the top ten. For this clone: Its antigen is not identified.

The V and J ends lost 5 bases and 2 bases respectively, with 14 bases between them. The germline gives CDR1 MNHEY, CDR2 SMNVEV (reference sequence). The CDR3 runs to 15 residues. Whole-study findings and limits: The authors say TCR, Treg and microbiome findings warrant further study.

The source of this sequence is a male donor with diffuse large B-cell lymphoma. Sequenced material: PBMCs, taken in a trial of ipilimumab plus nivolumab as post-transplant consolidation. The chain links TRBV27 to TRBJ2-3; TRBD2 is a possible D gene (5 bases). CDR3 protein: CASSIIGGITDTQYF. The CDR3 DNA is TGTGCCAGCAGTATAATAGGAGGTATCACAGATACGCAGTATTTT.